This TCR beta chain was identified in a study of blood T cells in healthy people across ages. Then a second PCR, running roughly 7 to 11 cycles, was carried out with a sample-barcoded 5' primer and a J-beta primer mix. One entry per CDR3 protein, called by TCRdb with MiXCR from the 5' RACE reads. This table has about 540,000 distinct CDR3 sequences, 20% to 30% appearing once. Trimming took 4 bases from V and 1 from J, leaving 13 bases between them. From germline, CDR1 is DFQATT and CDR2 SNEGSKA (reference sequence). This CDR3 region has 14 residues. The same data also contributed to another study, on T cells of mothers and their children.

The clonotype originates from a boy younger than 18 in good health. The J gene is TRBJ1-1, the V gene TRBV20-1; tentatively, D is TRBD1 (5 bases). The sample was blood. For the CDR3, the DNA is TGCAGTGCTATAGCGGGGGGAGGGAACACTGAAGCTTTCTTT. It is translated as CSAIAGGGNTEAFF.